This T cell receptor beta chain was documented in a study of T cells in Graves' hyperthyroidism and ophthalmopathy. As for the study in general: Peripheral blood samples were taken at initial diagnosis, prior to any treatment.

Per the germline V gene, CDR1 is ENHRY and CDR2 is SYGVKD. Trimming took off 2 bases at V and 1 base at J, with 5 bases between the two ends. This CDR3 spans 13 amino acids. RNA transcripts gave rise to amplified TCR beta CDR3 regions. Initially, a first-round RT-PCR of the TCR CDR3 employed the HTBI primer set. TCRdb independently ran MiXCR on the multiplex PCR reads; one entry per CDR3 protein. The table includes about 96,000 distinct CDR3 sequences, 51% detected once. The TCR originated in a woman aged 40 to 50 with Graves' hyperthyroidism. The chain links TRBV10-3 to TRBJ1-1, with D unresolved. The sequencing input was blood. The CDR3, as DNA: TGTGCCATCAGTGAGCAGGAGAACACTGAAGCTTTCTTT. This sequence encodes CAISEQENTEAFF.